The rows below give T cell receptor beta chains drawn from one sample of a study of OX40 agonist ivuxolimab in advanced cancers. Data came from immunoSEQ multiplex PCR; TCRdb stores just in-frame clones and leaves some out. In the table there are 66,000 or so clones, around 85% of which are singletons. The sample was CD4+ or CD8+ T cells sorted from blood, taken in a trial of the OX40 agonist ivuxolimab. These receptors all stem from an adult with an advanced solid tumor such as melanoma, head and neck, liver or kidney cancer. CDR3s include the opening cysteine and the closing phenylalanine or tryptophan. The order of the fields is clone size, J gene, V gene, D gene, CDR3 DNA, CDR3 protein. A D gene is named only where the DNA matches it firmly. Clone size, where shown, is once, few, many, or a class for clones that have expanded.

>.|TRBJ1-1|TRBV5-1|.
TGCGCCAGCAGCTTGGGATCTGGGGAAGCTTTCTTT
CASSLGSGEAFF
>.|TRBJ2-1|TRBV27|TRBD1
TGTGCCAGCAGAACTACAACTCAACACTCGACAGGGGGCCCCTACAATGAGCAGTTCTTC
CASRTTTQHSTGGPYNEQFF
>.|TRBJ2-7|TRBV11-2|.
TGTGCCAGCAGCCCTACCTCGGGGGTCTACGAGCAGTACTTC
CASSPTSGVYEQYF
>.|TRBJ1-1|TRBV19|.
TGTGCCAGTACGGTTGGGGCTTCTGAAGCTTTCTTT
CASTVGASEAFF
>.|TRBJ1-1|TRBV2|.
TGTGCCAGCAGTGACGTTGGGGGCACTGAAGCTTTCTTT
CASSDVGGTEAFF
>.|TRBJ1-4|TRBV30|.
TGTGCCTGGAGTGGGGAGGGGCCTAATGAAAAACTGTTTTTT
CAWSGEGPNEKLFF
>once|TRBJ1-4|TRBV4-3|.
TGCGCCAGCGGAGGGGACGGGAATGAAAAACTGTTTTTT
CASGGDGNEKLFF
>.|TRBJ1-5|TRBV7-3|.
TGTGCCAGCAGCTGGGAACAGGGATTTTATCAGCCCCAGCATTTT
CASSWEQGFYQPQHF
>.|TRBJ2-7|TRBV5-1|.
TGCGCCAGCAGCAGCGGGACATCCTACGAGCAGTACTTC
CASSSGTSYEQYF
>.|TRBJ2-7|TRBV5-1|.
TGCGCCAGCAGCTTGGGTCCAGGGATGGACGAGCAGTACTTC
CASSLGPGMDEQYF
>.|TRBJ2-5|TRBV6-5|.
TGTGCCAGCAGTTTAACATGGACAGCCCAAGAGACCCAGTACTTC
CASSLTWTAQETQYF
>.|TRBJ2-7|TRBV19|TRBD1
TGTGCCAGTAGTACACATTCGGACAGGAAGACCTACGAGCAGTACTTC
CASSTHSDRKTYEQYF
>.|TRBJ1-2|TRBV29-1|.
TGCAGCGTTGCCCCGGGTGGGTATGGCTACACCTTC
CSVAPGGYGYTF
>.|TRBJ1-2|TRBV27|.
TGTGCCAGCAGTTCGTCAGGGAACTATGGCTACACCTTC
CASSSSGNYGYTF
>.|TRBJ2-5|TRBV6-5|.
TGTGCCAGCAGTCAGATGACAGGTAGAAAGACCCAGTACTTC
CASSQMTGRKTQYF
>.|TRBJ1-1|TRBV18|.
TGTGCCAGCTCTCCTTTACCACGGGGGGCCCTGAACACTGAAGCTTTCTTT
CASSPLPRGALNTEAFF
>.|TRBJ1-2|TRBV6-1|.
TGTGCCAGCAGTCAGGACAGCCCAATTAACTATGGCTACACCTTC
CASSQDSPINYGYTF
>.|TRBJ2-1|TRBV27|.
TGTGCCAGCAGTTCCGAGGTGGCGGGGATCTCCTACAATGAGCAGTTCTTC
CASSSEVAGISYNEQFF
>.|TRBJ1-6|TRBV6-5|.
TGTGCCAGCAGTTACGCCCGGGGGCATTCACCCCTCCACTTT
CASSYARGHSPLHF
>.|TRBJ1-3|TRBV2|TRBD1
TGTGCCAGCAGTCAGGGGGAGGACACCATATATTTT
CASSQGEDTIYF
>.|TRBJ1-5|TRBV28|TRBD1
TGTGCCAGCAGACAGGGGGGTAAGCCCCAGCATTTT
CASRQGGKPQHF
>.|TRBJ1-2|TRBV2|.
TGTGCCAGCAGGGGGATTAACTATGGCTACACCTTC
CASRGINYGYTF